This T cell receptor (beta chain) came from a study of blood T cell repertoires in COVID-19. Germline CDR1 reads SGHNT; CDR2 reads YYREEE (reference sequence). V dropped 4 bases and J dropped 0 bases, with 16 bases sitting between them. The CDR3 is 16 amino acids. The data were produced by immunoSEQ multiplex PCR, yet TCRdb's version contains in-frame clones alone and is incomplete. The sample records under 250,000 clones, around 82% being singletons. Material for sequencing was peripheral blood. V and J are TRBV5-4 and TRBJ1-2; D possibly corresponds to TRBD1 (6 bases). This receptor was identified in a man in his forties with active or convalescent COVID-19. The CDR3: CASSPAEGTSNYGYTF. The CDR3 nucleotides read TGTGCCAGCAGCCCGGCCGAGGGGACATCTAACTATGGCTACACCTTC. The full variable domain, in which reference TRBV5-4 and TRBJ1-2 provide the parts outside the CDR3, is ETGVTQSPTHLIKTRGQQVTLRCSSQSGHNTVSWYQQALGQGPQFIFQYYREEENGRGNFPPRFSGLQFPNYSSELNVNALELDDSALYLCASSPAEGTSNYGYTFGSGTRLTVV.